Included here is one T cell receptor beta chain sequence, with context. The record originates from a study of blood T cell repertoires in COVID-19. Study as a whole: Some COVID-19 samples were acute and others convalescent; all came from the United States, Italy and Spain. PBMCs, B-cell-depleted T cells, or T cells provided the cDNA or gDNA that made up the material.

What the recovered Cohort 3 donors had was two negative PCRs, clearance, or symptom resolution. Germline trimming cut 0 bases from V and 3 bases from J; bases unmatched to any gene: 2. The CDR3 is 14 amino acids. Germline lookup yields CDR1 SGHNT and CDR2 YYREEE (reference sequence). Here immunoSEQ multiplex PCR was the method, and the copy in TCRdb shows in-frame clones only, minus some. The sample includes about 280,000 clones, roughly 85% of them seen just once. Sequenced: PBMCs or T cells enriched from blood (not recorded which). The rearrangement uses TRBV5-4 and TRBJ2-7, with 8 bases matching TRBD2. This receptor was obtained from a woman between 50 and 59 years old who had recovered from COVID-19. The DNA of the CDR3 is TGTGCCAGCAGCTTGGCGGGAGGGGTCTACGAGCAGTACTTC. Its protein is CASSLAGGVYEQYF.